The sequence of this TCR beta chain was determined in a study of cytomegalovirus exposure and HLA in healthy donors. This CDR3 contains 15 residues. With V trimmed by 4 bases and J by 7 bases, 5 bases remained unmatched. From germline, CDR1 is SGHRS and CDR2 YFSETQ. PCR was performed using 60 Vbeta and 13 Jbeta primers. Method: immunoSEQ multiplex PCR; TCRdb's copy keeps in-frame clones and lacks some. The table shows 150,000 to 200,000 clones, with approximately 80% occurring only once. The sequencing sample was made of PBMCs. The rearrangement links TRBV5-1 to TRBJ2-3; 14 bases align to TRBD2. This TCR came from a man aged 18 to 35 in good health and CMV-seronegative. The CDR3 nucleotides read TGCGCCAGCAGCCGGACTAGCGGGGGGTCAAATACGCAGTATTTT. This encodes CASSRTSGGSNTQYF.